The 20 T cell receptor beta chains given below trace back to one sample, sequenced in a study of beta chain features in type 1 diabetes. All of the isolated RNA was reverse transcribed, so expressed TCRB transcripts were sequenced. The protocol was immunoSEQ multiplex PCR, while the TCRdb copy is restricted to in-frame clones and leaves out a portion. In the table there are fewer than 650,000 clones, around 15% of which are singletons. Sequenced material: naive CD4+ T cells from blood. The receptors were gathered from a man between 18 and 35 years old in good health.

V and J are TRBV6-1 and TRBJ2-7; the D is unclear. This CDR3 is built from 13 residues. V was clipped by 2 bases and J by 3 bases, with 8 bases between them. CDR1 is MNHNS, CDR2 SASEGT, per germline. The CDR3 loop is CASSERQVYEQYF. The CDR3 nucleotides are TGTGCCAGCAGTGAAAGGCAGGTCTACGAGCAGTACTTC.

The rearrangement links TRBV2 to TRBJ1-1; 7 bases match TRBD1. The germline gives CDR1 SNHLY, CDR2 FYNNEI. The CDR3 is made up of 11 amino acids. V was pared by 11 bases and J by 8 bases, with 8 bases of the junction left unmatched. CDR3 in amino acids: CAGRRQGEAFF. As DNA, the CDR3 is TGTGCCGGCCGGAGACAGGGAGAAGCTTTCTTT. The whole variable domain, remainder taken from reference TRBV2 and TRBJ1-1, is EPEVTQTPSHQVTQMGQEVILRCVPISNHLYFYWYRQILGQKVEFLVSFYNNEISEKSEIFDDQFSVERPDGSNFTLKIRSTKLEDSAMYFCAGRRQGEAFFGQGTRLTVV.

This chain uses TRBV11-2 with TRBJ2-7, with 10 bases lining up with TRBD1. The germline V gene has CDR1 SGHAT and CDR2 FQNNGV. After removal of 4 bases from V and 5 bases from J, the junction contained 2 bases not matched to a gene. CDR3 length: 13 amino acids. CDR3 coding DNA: TGTGCCAGCAGCTCGACAGGGGGCCACGAGCAGTACTTC. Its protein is CASSSTGGHEQYF.

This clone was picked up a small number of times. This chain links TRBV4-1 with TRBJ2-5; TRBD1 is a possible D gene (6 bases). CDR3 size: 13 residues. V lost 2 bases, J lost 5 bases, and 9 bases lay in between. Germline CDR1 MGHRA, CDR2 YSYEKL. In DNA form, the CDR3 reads TGCGCCAGCAGCCAACAGGGGTTTGAGACCCAGTACTTC. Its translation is CASSQQGFETQYF.

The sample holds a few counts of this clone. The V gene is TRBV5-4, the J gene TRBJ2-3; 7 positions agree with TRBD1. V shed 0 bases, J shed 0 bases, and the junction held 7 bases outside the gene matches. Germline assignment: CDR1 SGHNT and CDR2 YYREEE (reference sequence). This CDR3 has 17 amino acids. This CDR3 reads CASSLEPGTASTDTQYF. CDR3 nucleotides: TGTGCCAGCAGCTTGGAACCCGGGACAGCTAGCACAGATACGCAGTATTTT.

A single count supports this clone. CDR3 nucleotides: TGTGCCAGCTCACCCTCCCCGTTCGGTGCAGCTTTCTTT. It encodes CASSPSPFGAAFF. V and J are TRBV18 and TRBJ1-1, with unresolved D. Germline V gene sequence: CDR1 KGHSH, CDR2 LQKENI. V was cut by 3 bases and J by 10 bases, with 15 bases left in between. This CDR3 is built from 13 residues.

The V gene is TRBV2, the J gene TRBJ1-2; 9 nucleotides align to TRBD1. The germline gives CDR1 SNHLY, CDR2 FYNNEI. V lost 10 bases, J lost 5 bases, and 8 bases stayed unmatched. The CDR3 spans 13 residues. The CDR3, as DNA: TGTGCCAAGAAGTCCGGGACAGGGTATGGCTACACCTTC. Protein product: CAKKSGTGYGYTF.

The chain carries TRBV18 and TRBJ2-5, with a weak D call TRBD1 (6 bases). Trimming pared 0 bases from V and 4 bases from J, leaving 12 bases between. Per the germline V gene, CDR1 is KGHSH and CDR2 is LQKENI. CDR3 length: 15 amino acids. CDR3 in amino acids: CASSPPHRVGETQYF. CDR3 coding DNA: TGTGCCAGCTCACCACCGCACAGGGTCGGAGAGACCCAGTACTTC.

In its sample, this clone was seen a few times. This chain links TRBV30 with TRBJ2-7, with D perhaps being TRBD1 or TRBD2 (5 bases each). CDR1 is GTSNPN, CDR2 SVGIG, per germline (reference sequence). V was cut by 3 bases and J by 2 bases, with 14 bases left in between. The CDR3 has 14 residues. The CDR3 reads CAWSPDLGAYEQYF. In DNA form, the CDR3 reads TGTGCCTGGAGCCCGGATCTGGGGGCCTACGAGCAGTACTTC.

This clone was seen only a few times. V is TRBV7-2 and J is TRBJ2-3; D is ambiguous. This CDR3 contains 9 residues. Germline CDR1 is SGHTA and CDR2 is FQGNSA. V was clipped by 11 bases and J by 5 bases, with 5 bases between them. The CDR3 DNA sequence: TGTGCCGACGGAGATACGCAGTATTTT. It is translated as CADGDTQYF.

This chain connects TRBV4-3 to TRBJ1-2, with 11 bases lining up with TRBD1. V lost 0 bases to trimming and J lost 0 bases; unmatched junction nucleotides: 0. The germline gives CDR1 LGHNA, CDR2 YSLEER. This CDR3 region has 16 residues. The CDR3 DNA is TGCGCCAGCAGCCAAGAGGACAGGGGGCCTAACTATGGCTACACCTTC. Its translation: CASSQEDRGPNYGYTF.

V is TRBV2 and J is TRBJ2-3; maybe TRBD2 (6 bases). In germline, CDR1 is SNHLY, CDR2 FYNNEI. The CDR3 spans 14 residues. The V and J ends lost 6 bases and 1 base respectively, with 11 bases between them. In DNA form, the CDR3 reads TGTGCCAGCAGAGGGGACTCCCGCACAGATACGCAGTATTTT. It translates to CASRGDSRTDTQYF.

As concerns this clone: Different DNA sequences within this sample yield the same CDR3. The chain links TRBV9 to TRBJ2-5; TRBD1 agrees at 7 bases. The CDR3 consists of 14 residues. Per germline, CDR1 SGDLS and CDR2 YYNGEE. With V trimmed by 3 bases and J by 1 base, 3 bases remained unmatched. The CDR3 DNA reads TGTGCCAGCAGCGCCGGGACAGCCCAAGAGACCCAGTACTTC. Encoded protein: CASSAGTAQETQYF.

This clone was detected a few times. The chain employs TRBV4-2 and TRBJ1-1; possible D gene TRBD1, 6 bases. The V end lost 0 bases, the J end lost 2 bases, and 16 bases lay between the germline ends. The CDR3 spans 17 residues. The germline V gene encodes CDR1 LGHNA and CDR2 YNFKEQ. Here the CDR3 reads CASSQEMGQGINTEAFF. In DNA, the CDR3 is TGTGCCAGCAGCCAAGAGATGGGACAAGGGATTAACACTGAAGCTTTCTTT.

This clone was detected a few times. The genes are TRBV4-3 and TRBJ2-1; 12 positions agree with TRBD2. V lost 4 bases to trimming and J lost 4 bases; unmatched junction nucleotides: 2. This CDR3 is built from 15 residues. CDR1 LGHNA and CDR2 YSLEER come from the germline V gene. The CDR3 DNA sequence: TGCGCCAGCAGCCGTGGACTAGCGGGATACAATGAGCAGTTCTTC. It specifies CASSRGLAGYNEQFF.

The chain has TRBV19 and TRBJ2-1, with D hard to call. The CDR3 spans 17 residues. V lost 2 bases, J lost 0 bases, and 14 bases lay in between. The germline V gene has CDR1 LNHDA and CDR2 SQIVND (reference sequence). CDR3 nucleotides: TGTGCCAGTAGTATAAGGAGCCCGTCGTACTCCTACAATGAGCAGTTCTTC. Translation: CASSIRSPSYSYNEQFF.

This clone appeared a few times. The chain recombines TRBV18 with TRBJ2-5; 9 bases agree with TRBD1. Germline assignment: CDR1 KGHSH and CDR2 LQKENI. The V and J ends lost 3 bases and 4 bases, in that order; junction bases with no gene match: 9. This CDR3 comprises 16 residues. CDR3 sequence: CASSPRTGTGPETQYF. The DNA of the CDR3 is TGTGCCAGCTCACCGCGGACCGGGACAGGGCCAGAGACCCAGTACTTC.

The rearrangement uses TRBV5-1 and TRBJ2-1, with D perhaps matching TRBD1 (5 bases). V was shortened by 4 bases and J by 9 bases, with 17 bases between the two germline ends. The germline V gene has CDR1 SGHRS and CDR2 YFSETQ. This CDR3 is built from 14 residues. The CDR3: CASSPPTASGEQFF. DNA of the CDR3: TGCGCCAGCAGCCCACCGACAGCCTCGGGTGAGCAGTTCTTC.

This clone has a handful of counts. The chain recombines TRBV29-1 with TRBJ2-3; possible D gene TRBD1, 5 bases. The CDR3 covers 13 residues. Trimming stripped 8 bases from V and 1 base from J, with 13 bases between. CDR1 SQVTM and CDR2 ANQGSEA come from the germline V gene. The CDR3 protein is CSTRRGGTDTQYF. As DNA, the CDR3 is TGCAGCACCCGAAGGGGTGGCACAGATACGCAGTATTTT.

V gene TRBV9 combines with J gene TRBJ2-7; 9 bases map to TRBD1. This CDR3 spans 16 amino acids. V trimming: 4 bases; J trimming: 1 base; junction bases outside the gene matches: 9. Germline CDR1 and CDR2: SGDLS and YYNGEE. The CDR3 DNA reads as TGTGCCAGCAGCCCCTTTCTGGACAGGGGTTCCTACGAGCAGTACTTC. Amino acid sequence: CASSPFLDRGSYEQYF.